The clone carrying this TCR beta chain was counted between two and nine times. Its antigen is still unknown. Regarding treatment: AdE1-LMPpoly-expanded autologous EBV-specific T-cell therapy followed by anti-PD-1 nivolumab. Assay: immunoSEQ multiplex PCR; the TCRdb copy retains only in-frame clones and omits some. The table records 20,000 to 25,000 clones, 70% to 85% of them present only once. The junction had 14 bases not matched to a gene; V was cut back by 4 bases and J by 9 bases. Germline assignment: CDR1 MGHRA and CDR2 YSYEKL. CDR3 length: 15 amino acids. The entry originates in a study of EBV T-cell therapy then PD-1 blockade in nasopharyngeal carcinoma.

The rearrangement links TRBV4-1 to TRBJ1-2; TRBD1 agrees at 7 bases. This clonotype was obtained from a middle-aged man with nasopharyngeal carcinoma. The sample here was CD8+ T cells from blood, taken at day -245 from a patient whose treatment included autologous EBV-specific T cells and nivolumab. CDR3 protein: CASSLEGTEPLSYTF. CDR3 in DNA: TGCGCCAGCAGCCTAGAGGGGACAGAACCTTTGAGCTACACCTTC.